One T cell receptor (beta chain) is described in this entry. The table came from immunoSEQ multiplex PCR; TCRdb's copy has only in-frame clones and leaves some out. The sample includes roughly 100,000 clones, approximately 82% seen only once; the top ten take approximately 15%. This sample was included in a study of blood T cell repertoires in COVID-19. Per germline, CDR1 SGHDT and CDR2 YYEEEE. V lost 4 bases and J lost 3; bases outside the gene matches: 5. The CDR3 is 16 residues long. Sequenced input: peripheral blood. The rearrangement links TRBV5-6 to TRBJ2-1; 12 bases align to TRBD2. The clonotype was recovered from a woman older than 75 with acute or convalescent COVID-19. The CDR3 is CASSPSGRAFYNEQFF. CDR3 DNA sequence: TGTGCCAGCAGCCCTAGCGGGAGGGCCTTCTACAATGAGCAGTTCTTC.